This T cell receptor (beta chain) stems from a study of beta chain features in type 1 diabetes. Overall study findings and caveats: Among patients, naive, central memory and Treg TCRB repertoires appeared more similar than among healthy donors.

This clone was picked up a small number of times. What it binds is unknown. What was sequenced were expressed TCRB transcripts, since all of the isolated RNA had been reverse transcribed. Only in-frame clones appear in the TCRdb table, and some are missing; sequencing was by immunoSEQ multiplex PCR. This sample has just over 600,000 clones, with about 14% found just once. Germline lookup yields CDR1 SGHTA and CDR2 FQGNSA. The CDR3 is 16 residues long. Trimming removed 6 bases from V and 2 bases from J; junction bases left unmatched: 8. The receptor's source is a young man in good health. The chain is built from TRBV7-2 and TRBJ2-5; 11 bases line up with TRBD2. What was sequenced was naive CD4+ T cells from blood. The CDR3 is CASRNSGGAGQETQYF. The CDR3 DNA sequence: TGTGCCAGCAGAAATAGCGGGGGGGCTGGACAAGAGACCCAGTACTTC.